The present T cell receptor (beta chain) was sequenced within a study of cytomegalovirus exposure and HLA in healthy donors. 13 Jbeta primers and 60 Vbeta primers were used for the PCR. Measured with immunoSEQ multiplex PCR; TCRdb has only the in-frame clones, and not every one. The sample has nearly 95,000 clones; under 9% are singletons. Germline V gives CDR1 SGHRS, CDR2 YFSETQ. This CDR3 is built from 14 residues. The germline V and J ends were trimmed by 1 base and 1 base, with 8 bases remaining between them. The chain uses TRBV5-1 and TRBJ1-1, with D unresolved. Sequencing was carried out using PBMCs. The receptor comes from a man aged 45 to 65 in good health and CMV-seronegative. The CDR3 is CASSLLAENTEAFF. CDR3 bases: TGCGCCAGCAGCTTGTTGGCAGAGAACACTGAAGCTTTCTTT.